This T cell receptor (beta chain) was found in a study of CD8 T cells in Susac syndrome. Random hexamers served to reverse transcribe roughly 0.5 to 1 ug RNA. Via MiXCR, TCRdb re-called the immunoSEQ multiplex PCR reads, giving one row per CDR3 protein. The sample contains 170,000 or so distinct CDR3 sequences, around 96% of which appear only once. The CDR3 runs 13 residues. Germline CDR1 reads SQVTM; CDR2 reads ANQGSEA. J gave up 3 bases and V 6 bases, and 4 bases lay outside the gene matches. The sequenced target, TCR beta, came from blood CD8+ and CD4+ T cells. The receptor's source is a human donor with Susac syndrome. The source material was CD4+ T cells from PBMCs. The chain is built from TRBV29-1 and TRBJ1-2; TRBD1 matches at 10 bases. DNA for the CDR3: TGCAGCGTCGGCGGGACAGGGGACTATGGCTACACCTTC. Translating gives CSVGGTGDYGYTF.